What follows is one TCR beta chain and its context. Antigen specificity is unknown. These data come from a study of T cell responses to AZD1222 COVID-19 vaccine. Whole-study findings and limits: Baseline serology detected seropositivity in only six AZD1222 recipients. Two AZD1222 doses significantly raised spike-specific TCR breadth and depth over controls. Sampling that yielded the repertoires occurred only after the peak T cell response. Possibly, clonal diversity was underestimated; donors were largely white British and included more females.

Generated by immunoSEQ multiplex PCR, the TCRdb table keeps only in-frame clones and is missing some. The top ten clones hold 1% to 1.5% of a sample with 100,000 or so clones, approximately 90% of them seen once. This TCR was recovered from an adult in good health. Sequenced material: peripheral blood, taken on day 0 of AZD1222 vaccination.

CDR3 in amino acids: CASSLGQSTEAFF. The DNA of the CDR3 is TGTGCCAGCAGTTTAGGACAGAGCACTGAAGCTTTCTTT. The chain employs TRBV12-3 or TRBV12-4 and TRBJ1-1, with a weak D call TRBD1 (5 bases). V was clipped by 1 base and J by 4 bases, with 7 bases between them. The CDR3 is 13 amino acids.